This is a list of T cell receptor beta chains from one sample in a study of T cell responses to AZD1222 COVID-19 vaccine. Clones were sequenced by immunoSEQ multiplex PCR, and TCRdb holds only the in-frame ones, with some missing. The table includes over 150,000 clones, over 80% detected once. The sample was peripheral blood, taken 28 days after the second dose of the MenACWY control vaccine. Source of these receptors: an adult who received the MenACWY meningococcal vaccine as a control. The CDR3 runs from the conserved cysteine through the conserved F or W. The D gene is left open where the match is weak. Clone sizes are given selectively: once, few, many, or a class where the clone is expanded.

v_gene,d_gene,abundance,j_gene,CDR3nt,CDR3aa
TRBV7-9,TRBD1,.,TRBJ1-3,TGTGCCAGCAGCTTAGCAGGGGGCGGACCTGGAAACACCATATATTTT,CASSLAGGGPGNTIYF
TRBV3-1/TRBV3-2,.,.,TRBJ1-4,TGTGCCAGCAGCCAAGTTTCCCTAGGGCAAAATGAAAAACTGTTTTTT,CASSQVSLGQNEKLFF
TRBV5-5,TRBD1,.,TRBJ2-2,TGTGCCAGCAGCTTATACCAGGGGGCTGGCGGGGAGCTGTTTTTT,CASSLYQGAGGELFF
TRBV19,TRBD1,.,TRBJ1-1,TGTGCCAGTAGAATGCAGGGGGTAGGGACTGAAGCTTTCTTT,CASRMQGVGTEAFF
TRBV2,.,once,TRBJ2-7,TGTGCCAGCAGATACGCAGGTGGAGAGCAGTACTTC,CASRYAGGEQYF
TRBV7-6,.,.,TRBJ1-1,TGTGCCAGCAGCTTAGTAGGGGTCACTGAAGCTTTCTTT,CASSLVGVTEAFF
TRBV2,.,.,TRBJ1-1,TGTGCCAGAAGCAGGGGAGCCCCTGAAGCTTTCTTT,CARSRGAPEAFF
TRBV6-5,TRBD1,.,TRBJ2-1,TGTGCCAGCAGGGACAGGGGTTACGGTGAGCAGTTCTTC,CASRDRGYGEQFF
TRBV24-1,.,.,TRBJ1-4,TGTGCCACCAGTGACTCGGGACACAGAAGGATGGGATCTAATGAAAAACTGTTTTTT,CATSDSGHRRMGSNEKLFF
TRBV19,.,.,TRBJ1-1,TGTGCCAGTAGTATAGCGGGGTATCGACGCATGAACACTGAAGCTTTCTTT,CASSIAGYRRMNTEAFF
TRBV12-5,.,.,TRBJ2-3,TGTGCTAGTGGCCTGGGAGATACGCAGTATTTT,CASGLGDTQYF
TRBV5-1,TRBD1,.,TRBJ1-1,TGCGCCAGCAGCGGGGACAGGGGAGACACTGAAGCTTTCTTT,CASSGDRGDTEAFF
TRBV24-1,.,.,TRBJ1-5,TGTGCCACCAGTGATGGGGGGCAGGCTCAGCCCCAGCATTTT,CATSDGGQAQPQHF
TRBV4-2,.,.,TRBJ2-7,TGTGCCAGCAGCCAAGATGGGGGCTACGAGCAGTACTTC,CASSQDGGYEQYF
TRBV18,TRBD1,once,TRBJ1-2,TGTGCCAGCTCACGGCAGGCCGGGACAGGGAATCACACCTTC,CASSRQAGTGNHTF
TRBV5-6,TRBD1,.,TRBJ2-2,TGTGCCAGCGGACAGGGGATCACCGGGGAGCTGTTTTTT,CASGQGITGELFF
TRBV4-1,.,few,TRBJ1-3,TGCGCCAGCAGCCAAGAGATCTCGGGGGCGTCGGGAAACACCATATATTTT,CASSQEISGASGNTIYF
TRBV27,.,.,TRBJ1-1,TGTGCCAGCGCCCTTTTGGTGAACACTGAAGCTTTCTTT,CASALLVNTEAFF
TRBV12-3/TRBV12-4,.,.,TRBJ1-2,TGTGCCAGCAGTTTCGACAGCTTCACCTTC,CASSFDSFTF
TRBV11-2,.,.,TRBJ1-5,TGTGCCAGCAGCTGGGGGGGAGGGGCAGGCAATCAGCCCCAGCATTTT,CASSWGGGAGNQPQHF
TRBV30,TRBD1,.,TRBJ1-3,TGTGCCTGGAGTGTAGGGGGGACAGGTGCCCCCTCTGGAAACACCATATATTTT,CAWSVGGTGAPSGNTIYF
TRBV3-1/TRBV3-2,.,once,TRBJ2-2,TGTGCCAGCACCGCATCGCGGGCCCCGGCCGGGGAGCTGTTTTTT,CASTASRAPAGELFF
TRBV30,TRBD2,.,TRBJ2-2,TGTGCCTGGAGACCCGGGGGGAGCCTCACCGGGGAGCTGTTTTTT,CAWRPGGSLTGELFF
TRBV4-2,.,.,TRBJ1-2,TGTGCCAGCAGCCAAGATATAGGGGCCCCCTATGGCTACACCTTC,CASSQDIGAPYGYTF
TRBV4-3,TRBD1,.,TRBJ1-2,TGCGCCAGCAGCCAAGAGAGGACAGGGAAGTATGGCTACACCTTC,CASSQERTGKYGYTF
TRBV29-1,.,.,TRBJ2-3,TGCAGCGGGAACCTTGGGACGGCCGGCACAGATACGCAGTATTTT,CSGNLGTAGTDTQYF
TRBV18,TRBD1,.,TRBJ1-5,TGTGCCAGCTCGCAACAGGGGGCAGCCAATCAGCCCCAGCATTTT,CASSQQGAANQPQHF
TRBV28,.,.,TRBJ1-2,TGTGCCACCACCGACAGTAACTATGGCTACACCTTC,CATTDSNYGYTF
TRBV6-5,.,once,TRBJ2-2,TGTGCCAGCAGTTACTACAGGGCGAACACCGGGGAGCTGTTTTTT,CASSYYRANTGELFF
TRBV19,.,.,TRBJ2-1,TGTGCCAGTAGACGGACACAAGGCAATGAGCAGTTCTTC,CASRRTQGNEQFF
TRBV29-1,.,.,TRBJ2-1,TGCAGCGTTGGGGGTAGGGATGAGCAGTTCTTC,CSVGGRDEQFF
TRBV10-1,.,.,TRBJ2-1,TGCGCCAGCAGTGAGTCCACAGGTGGGCATGAGCAGTTCTTC,CASSESTGGHEQFF
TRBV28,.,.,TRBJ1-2,TGTGCCAGCATTGGAGGGGCCCCTAACTATGGCTACACCTTC,CASIGGAPNYGYTF
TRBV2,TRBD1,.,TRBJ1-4,TGTGCCACCAAGGACAGGGGGCTTGAAAAACTGTTTTTT,CATKDRGLEKLFF
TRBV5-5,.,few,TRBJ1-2,TGTGCCAGCAGCTTGGTCCCAGGCGGCGGCTACACCTTC,CASSLVPGGGYTF
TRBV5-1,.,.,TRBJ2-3,TGCGCCAGCAGCTTGGGGACCCTAGGAGGAGGAGATACGCAGTATTTT,CASSLGTLGGGDTQYF
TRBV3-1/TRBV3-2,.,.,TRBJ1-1,TGTGCCAGCAGCCAATGGCAGGGAACTGAAGCTTTCTTT,CASSQWQGTEAFF
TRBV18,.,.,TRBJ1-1,TGTGCCAGCTCGCCCGCTGAGGCGTCTGAAGCTTTCTTT,CASSPAEASEAFF
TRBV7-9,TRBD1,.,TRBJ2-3,TGTGCCAGCAGCTTAGGGGACAGGGGGCAGAGAGATACGCAGTATTTT,CASSLGDRGQRDTQYF